These 25 T cell receptor beta chains originate from one sample sequenced in a study of blood T cell repertoires in COVID-19. Using immunoSEQ multiplex PCR, the repertoire was profiled, and TCRdb retains in-frame clones only, with some absent. This sample has some 500,000 clones, with 85% to 90% found just once. Source material: peripheral blood. The receptors originated from a woman aged 50 to 65 with COVID-19, enrolled during active disease.

The chain recombines TRBV28 with TRBJ2-3; TRBD1 agrees at 7 bases. This CDR3 spans 15 amino acids. Germline loops: CDR1 MDHEN, CDR2 SYDVKM. V was pared by 4 bases and J by 2 bases, with 6 bases of the junction left unmatched. The CDR3, as DNA: TGTGCCAGCAGTTCAACAGGGGCCCTCACAGATACGCAGTATTTT. This gives the protein CASSSTGALTDTQYF.

This clone was observed at least ten times. The chain links TRBV4-1 to TRBJ1-1; D unclear. Germline loops: CDR1 MGHRA, CDR2 YSYEKL. Trimming stripped 2 bases from V and 1 base from J, with 20 bases between. CDR3 length: 18 residues. CDR3 sequence: CASSQPTGAGTQNTEAFF. The CDR3 DNA reads TGCGCCAGCAGCCAACCCACGGGAGCGGGAACCCAGAACACTGAAGCTTTCTTT.

The V and J genes are TRBV5-1 and TRBJ2-7; 10 bases line up with TRBD1. V shed 4 bases, J shed 3 bases, and the junction held 10 bases outside the gene matches. Germline loops: CDR1 SGHRS, CDR2 YFSETQ. The CDR3 runs to 16 residues. CDR3 in amino acids: CASSPELGQGDYEQYF. DNA of the CDR3: TGCGCCAGCAGCCCGGAGTTAGGACAGGGGGACTACGAGCAGTACTTC.

The rearrangement uses TRBV2 and TRBJ2-3; 8 nucleotides align to TRBD2. This CDR3 is built from 14 residues. CDR1 SNHLY and CDR2 FYNNEI come from the germline V gene. V lost 6 bases, J lost 2 bases, and 4 bases stayed unmatched. CDR3 region: CASSGGAYTDTQYF. The DNA for the CDR3 is TGTGCCAGCAGCGGGGGGGCCTACACAGATACGCAGTATTTT.

The gene calls are TRBV27 and TRBJ1-4, with a tentative D call TRBD1 (5 bases). The CDR3 consists of 14 residues. The V gene lost 7 bases and the J gene lost 0 bases, with 9 bases spanning the gap. Germline V gene sequence: CDR1 MNHEY, CDR2 SMNVEV (reference sequence). The CDR3 coding sequence is TGTGCCAGCAAAGACAGTCCAACTAATGAAAAACTGTTTTTT. As protein: CASKDSPTNEKLFF.

This chain uses TRBV19 with TRBJ1-2; 8 nucleotides line up with TRBD1. Germline values: CDR1 LNHDA, CDR2 SQIVND (reference sequence). Trimming took 6 bases from V and 4 from J; bases not matched to a gene: 7. This CDR3 spans 14 amino acids. The DNA of the CDR3 is TGTGCCAGTAGGGAGACAGGGGCGCTCTATGGCTACACCTTC. This codes for CASRETGALYGYTF.

This clone was observed a single time. This sequence joins TRBV30 and TRBJ1-5; the D gene is possibly TRBD1 (6 bases). This CDR3 comprises 13 residues. The V gene lost 5 bases and the J gene lost 6 bases, with 14 bases spanning the gap. CDR1 GTSNPN and CDR2 SVGIG come from the germline V gene (reference sequence). CDR3 sequence reads: CAWGQGWPQPQHF. The CDR3, as DNA: TGTGCCTGGGGGCAGGGGTGGCCTCAGCCCCAGCATTTT.

The chain joins TRBV12-5 to TRBJ2-5; 13 positions agree with TRBD2. The V gene's germline CDR1 is LGHNT and CDR2 FRNRAP. CDR3 size: 17 residues. After removal of 3 bases from V and 1 base from J, the junction contained 5 bases not matched to a gene. CDR3 region: CASGFSGLAGVQETQYF. The CDR3 region has the DNA TGTGCTAGTGGTTTCTCTGGACTAGCGGGGGTCCAAGAGACCCAGTACTTC. Together with reference TRBV12-5 and TRBJ2-5, the CDR3 gives the full variable domain: DARVTQTPRHKVTEMGQEVTMRCQPILGHNTVFWYRQTMMQGLELLAYFRNRAPLDDSGMPKDRFSAEMPDATLATLKIQPSEPRDSAVYFCASGFSGLAGVQETQYFGPGTRLLVL.

The chain carries TRBV5-8 and TRBJ2-6, with D possibly matching TRBD2 (5 bases). The germline gives CDR1 SGHTS, CDR2 YDEGEE. This CDR3 has 17 residues. Trimming took off 4 bases at V and 0 bases at J, with 14 bases between the two ends. The CDR3 loop is CASSPGLFASGANVLTF. In DNA, the CDR3 is TGTGCCAGCAGCCCGGGATTGTTCGCCTCTGGGGCCAACGTCCTGACTTTC.

The rearrangement links TRBV5-8 to TRBJ1-1; a weak D match, TRBD1 (6 bases). V shed 4 bases and J shed 7 bases, with 14 bases lying between them. Germline CDR1 is SGHTS and CDR2 is YDEGEE. The CDR3 is made up of 13 amino acids. The CDR3 protein is CASSHWTASEAFF. As DNA, the CDR3 is TGTGCCAGCAGCCATTGGACAGCCAGTGAAGCTTTCTTT.

This clone was seen once. This rearrangement joins TRBV19 to TRBJ2-7, with D perhaps matching TRBD1 (6 bases). CDR1 and CDR2 from the germline V gene are LNHDA and SQIVND (reference sequence). The CDR3 spans 13 residues. V lost 10 bases and J 2 bases, leaving 15 bases between the germline ends. The CDR3 spells CATSDRSAYEQYF. The CDR3, as DNA: TGTGCCACCTCAGACAGGTCTGCCTACGAGCAGTACTTC. The whole variable domain, filled in from reference TRBV19 and TRBJ2-7, reads DGGITQSPKYLFRKEGQNVTLSCEQNLNHDAMYWYRQDPGQGLRLIYYSQIVNDFQKGDIAEGYSVSREKKESFPLTVTSAQKNPTAFYLCATSDRSAYEQYFGPGTRLTVT.

This sequence joins TRBV5-6 and TRBJ2-5, with 10 bases identical to TRBD1. This CDR3 spans 14 amino acids. V was pared by 6 bases and J by 5 bases, with 7 bases of the junction left unmatched. Germline lookup yields CDR1 SGHDT and CDR2 YYEEEE. CDR3 residues: CASIFGTGDETQYF. The CDR3, as DNA: TGTGCCAGCATCTTTGGGACAGGGGACGAGACCCAGTACTTC.

The chain combines TRBV4-1 with TRBJ1-4; D is perhaps TRBD1 (6 bases). The CDR3 is 16 residues long. Between the trimmed V and J ends, which lost 3 bases and 3 bases, there was a span of 14 bases. Germline CDR1 is MGHRA and CDR2 is YSYEKL. The CDR3 reads CASSQGAYWANEKLFF. The CDR3 DNA follows: TGCGCCAGCAGCCAGGGGGCATATTGGGCTAATGAAAAACTGTTTTTT.

The chain uses TRBV11-2 and TRBJ1-3; D gene ambiguous. The CDR3 totals 13 residues. V lost 3 bases to trimming and J lost 1 base, with 4 bases between them. Germline V CDR1 and CDR2: SGHAT, FQNNGV. The CDR3 reads CASSLRSGNTIYF. CDR3 coding DNA: TGTGCCAGCAGCTTGCGATCTGGAAACACCATATATTTT.

This rearrangement joins TRBV18 to TRBJ1-6; D uncertain. The CDR3 runs to 15 residues. The V gene's germline CDR1 is KGHSH and CDR2 LQKENI. V was pared by 2 bases and J by 4 bases, with 9 bases between. CDR3 in amino acids: CASSPLAVYNSPLHF. The CDR3 coding sequence is TGTGCCAGCTCACCATTGGCAGTATATAATTCACCCCTCCACTTT.

The chain links TRBV6-5 to TRBJ2-7; a possible D gene is TRBD2 (5 bases). CDR1 and CDR2 (germline): MNHEY, SVGAGI. With 7 bases removed from V and 2 bases from J, the gap between germline ends came to 18 bases. The CDR3 sequence is 15 residues long. CDR3 sequence: CASTPSGTGAYEQYF. The CDR3 DNA sequence: TGTGCCAGCACTCCATCGGGCACCGGGGCCTACGAGCAGTACTTC.

This clone has only one observation. The V call is TRBV28, the J call TRBJ2-3, with unresolved D. V shed 6 bases and J shed 5 bases, with 9 bases lying between them. CDR1 MDHEN and CDR2 SYDVKM come from the germline V gene. This CDR3 region has 12 residues. The CDR3 bases are TGTGCCAGCAGCCTAGGCAAAGATACGCAGTATTTT. It is translated as CASSLGKDTQYF.

On this clone itself: The sample carries other DNA sequences with the same CDR3. V and J are TRBV5-1 and TRBJ1-5, with 10 bases aligning to TRBD1. Per the germline V gene, CDR1 is SGHRS and CDR2 is YFSETQ. J was trimmed by 7 bases and V by 0 bases; bases with no gene match: 4. CDR3 length: 15 residues. The CDR3 sequence: CASSLGQGAGQPQHF. DNA of the CDR3: TGCGCCAGCAGCTTGGGACAGGGGGCAGGACAGCCCCAGCATTTT.

In its sample, this clone was seen once. The chain has TRBV25-1 and TRBJ1-3; a possible D gene is TRBD1 (6 bases). V was trimmed by 8 bases and J by 4 bases, leaving 18 bases between them. Per the germline V gene, CDR1 is MGHDK and CDR2 is SYGVNS. The CDR3 sequence is 15 residues long. CDR3 loop: CASRGQPDEGNTIYF. In DNA form, the CDR3 reads TGTGCCAGCCGTGGACAGCCTGACGAAGGAAACACCATATATTTT.

This chain connects TRBV28 to TRBJ2-7; D not certain. The germline V and J ends were trimmed by 1 base and 5 bases, with 6 bases remaining between them. There are 12 residues in the CDR3. Looked up from germline, CDR1 is MDHEN and CDR2 is SYDVKM. CDR3 sequence: CASSLYRDEQYF. The CDR3 DNA sequence: TGTGCCAGCAGTTTATACCGAGACGAGCAGTACTTC.

This chain connects TRBV28 to TRBJ2-5; 7 nucleotides align to TRBD2. Germline V CDR1 and CDR2: MDHEN, SYDVKM. Losses at the gene ends were 5 bases for V and 4 bases for J; bases not matched to a gene: 10. CDR3 length equals 15 residues. For the CDR3, the DNA is TGTGCCAGCAGTCCCACCCCGGGCGGGAGAGAGACCCAGTACTTC. This encodes CASSPTPGGRETQYF.

The sample holds one count of this clone. The V gene is TRBV6-5, the J gene TRBJ2-3; D remains ambiguous. The germline gives CDR1 MNHEY, CDR2 SVGAGI. CDR3 length: 11 residues. Trimming left V 7 bases short and J 3 bases short, with 5 bases between. The CDR3 is CASMSTDTQYF. The CDR3 nucleotides are TGTGCCAGCATGAGTACAGATACGCAGTATTTT.

Note on this clone: Other DNA sequences within the sample encode an identical CDR3. The chain joins TRBV12-3 or TRBV12-4 to TRBJ1-1, with D possibly TRBD1 on 5 matching bases. The V end was cut by 6 bases, the J end by 2 bases, with 10 bases between. The CDR3 is made up of 13 amino acids. Written as DNA, the CDR3 is TGTGCCAGCAGCCCGACAGCTAACACTGAAGCTTTCTTT. It codes for CASSPTANTEAFF.

The chain recombines TRBV6-5 with TRBJ1-1, with D perhaps matching TRBD1 (5 bases). This CDR3 region has 15 residues. Germline V gives CDR1 MNHEY, CDR2 SVGAGI. The CDR3 loop reads CVSEEGTVMNTEAFF. The CDR3 nucleotides are TGTGTTTCAGAGGAGGGGACGGTCATGAACACTGAAGCTTTCTTT.

This clone was seen a few times. The V call is TRBV12-3 or TRBV12-4, the J call TRBJ2-7; TRBD1 agrees at 8 bases. Trimming removed 5 bases from V and 7 bases from J; junction bases left unmatched: 4. The CDR3 sequence is 12 residues long. CDR3 loop: CASSGTGREQYF. The CDR3 region has the DNA TGTGCCAGCAGTGGGACAGGCCGGGAGCAGTACTTC.